This T cell receptor beta chain was captured by sequencing in a study of blood T cell repertoires in COVID-19. In the original workflow: For nucleated cells, counts were estimated from reference gene primer amplification. Using immunoSEQ multiplex PCR, the repertoire was profiled, and TCRdb retains in-frame clones only, with some absent. V, J and clone size are those of that table, while D and trimming were read from the DNA. The data show 150,000 to 200,000 clones, under 80% seen once. This CDR3 is 16 amino acids long. Germline-derived CDR1 and CDR2 are KGHDR and SFDVKD. V was pared by 7 bases and J by 2 bases, with 9 bases of the junction left unmatched.

The chain recombines TRBV24-1 with TRBJ2-2, with 7 bases fitting TRBD1. The sequenced sample was peripheral blood. The receptor comes from a woman over 75 with acute or convalescent COVID-19. CDR3 in amino acids: CATRPGTASNTGELFF. As DNA, the CDR3 is TGTGCCACCAGACCAGGGACAGCCTCCAACACCGGGGAGCTGTTTTTT.